The next 25 T cell receptor beta chains were all read from a single sample in a study of cytomegalovirus exposure and HLA in healthy donors. TCRdb's table, derived via immunoSEQ multiplex PCR, lists solely in-frame clones and lacks some. This table has about 130,000 clones, over 80% appearing once. The material sequenced was PBMCs. The receptors were gathered from a woman in her 30s in good health and CMV-seropositive.

The chain combines TRBV7-2 with TRBJ1-1; TRBD1 might be the D (6 bases). CDR1 and CDR2 from the germline V gene are SGHTA and FQGNSA. This CDR3 spans 12 amino acids. V shed 6 bases and J shed 8 bases, with 13 bases lying between them. CDR3 protein: CASSTQGTEAFF. The CDR3 DNA sequence: TGTGCCAGCAGTACTCAGGGGACGGAAGCTTTCTTT.

The V gene is TRBV9, the J gene TRBJ2-6; D may be TRBD2 (5 bases). The CDR3 has 19 amino acids. The germline V gene has CDR1 SGDLS and CDR2 YYNGEE. Trimming took off 3 bases at V and 2 bases at J, with 21 bases between the two ends. The CDR3 coding sequence is TGTGCCAGCAGCGCCGGCGGAGGAGTTTTCGGTACTGGGGCCAACGTCCTGACTTTC. Protein product: CASSAGGGVFGTGANVLTF.

The chain joins TRBV6-5 to TRBJ1-1, with D perhaps matching TRBD1 (5 bases). Trimming removed 7 bases from V and 0 bases from J, with 9 bases in between. Germline V gene data show CDR1 as MNHEY and CDR2 as SVGAGI. This CDR3 region has 13 residues. The CDR3 loop reads CASMRGMNTEAFF. CDR3 in DNA: TGTGCCAGCATGCGGGGGATGAACACTGAAGCTTTCTTT.

This sequence joins TRBV9 and TRBJ2-6; 7 bases match TRBD2. Germline V gives CDR1 SGDLS, CDR2 YYNGEE. The V gene end was trimmed by 5 bases and the J gene end by 0 bases; junction bases not matched to a gene: 11. The CDR3 length is 18 residues. As DNA, the CDR3 is TGTGCCAGCAGACCTGGGGTCAGGGAGGGCTCTGGGGCCAACGTCCTGACTTTC. This gives the protein CASRPGVREGSGANVLTF.

The V call is TRBV5-1, the J call TRBJ2-7; tentative D call: TRBD2 (5 bases). This CDR3 is built from 11 residues. V was cut by 5 bases and J by 3 bases, with 6 bases left in between. CDR1 and CDR2 from the germline V gene are SGHRS and YFSETQ. The DNA of the CDR3 is TGCGCCAGCAGGGGGAGCTACGAGCAGTACTTC. Translated: CASRGSYEQYF.

The chain has TRBV28 and TRBJ1-3; D gene ambiguous. The V gene's germline CDR1 is MDHEN and CDR2 SYDVKM. The CDR3 is made up of 17 amino acids. V was cut by 3 bases and J by 2 bases, with 17 bases left in between. The DNA for the CDR3 is TGTGCCAGCAGTTTCCATATACGACGGGGAGCTGGAAACACCATATATTTT. Its translation is CASSFHIRRGAGNTIYF. Full variable domain (missing parts from reference TRBV28 and TRBJ1-3): DVKVTQSSRYLVKRTGEKVFLECVQDMDHENMFWYRQDPGLGLRLIYFSYDVKMKEKGDIPEGYSVSREKKERFSLILESASTNQTSMYLCASSFHIRRGAGNTIYFGEGSWLTVV.

This clone was found once. V is TRBV28 and J is TRBJ2-3; TRBD2 matches 9 bases. Germline values: CDR1 MDHEN, CDR2 SYDVKM. The J segment lost 5 bases and the V segment lost 5 bases, leaving 8 bases of the junction unmatched. The CDR3 is 15 amino acids. The CDR3, as DNA: TGTGCCAGCAGTCTTAGCGGGGGAGGTGGAGATACGCAGTATTTT. Translation gives CASSLSGGGGDTQYF. Complete variable domain (other parts from reference TRBV28 and TRBJ2-3): DVKVTQSSRYLVKRTGEKVFLECVQDMDHENMFWYRQDPGLGLRLIYFSYDVKMKEKGDIPEGYSVSREKKERFSLILESASTNQTSMYLCASSLSGGGGDTQYFGPGTRLTVL.

V gene TRBV28 combines with J gene TRBJ2-2, with D possibly TRBD1 on 6 matching bases. V was shortened by 7 bases and J by 5 bases, with 14 bases between the two germline ends. The CDR3 runs to 14 residues. Germline CDR1 is MDHEN and CDR2 is SYDVKM. The CDR3: CASNPGQKTGELFF. The CDR3 DNA reads as TGTGCCAGCAACCCGGGACAAAAGACCGGGGAGCTGTTTTTT.

This clone was counted a few times. The genes are TRBV7-2 and TRBJ1-2, with D hard to call. Between the trimmed V and J ends, which lost 1 base and 7 bases, there was a span of 10 bases. This CDR3 comprises 13 residues. Germline CDR1 is SGHTA and CDR2 is FQGNSA. Here the CDR3 DNA reads TGTGCCAGCAGCTTAGGGCCCGGAGGTGGCTACACCTTC. Amino acid sequence: CASSLGPGGGYTF.

The V call is TRBV28, the J call TRBJ2-5, with no clear D. The CDR3 loop spans 14 amino acids. V lost 6 bases to trimming and J lost 2 bases, with 13 bases between them. Germline V gene sequence: CDR1 MDHEN, CDR2 SYDVKM. CDR3 loop: CASSRATLQETQYF. The CDR3 DNA reads TGTGCCAGCAGCCGAGCCACTTTACAAGAGACCCAGTACTTC.

The rearrangement joins TRBV2 to TRBJ2-6, with 8 bases fitting TRBD1. This CDR3 is 18 amino acids long. V shed 3 bases and J 3 bases; nucleotides not matched to a gene: 10. Germline V gene sequence: CDR1 SNHLY, CDR2 FYNNEI. The CDR3: CASSEGVSGGFGANVLTF. The CDR3, as DNA: TGTGCCAGCAGTGAGGGTGTGTCAGGGGGCTTTGGGGCCAACGTCCTGACTTTC.

Only a few counts were recorded for this clone. This sequence joins TRBV6-6 and TRBJ2-3, with D hard to call. Germline V CDR1 and CDR2: MNHNY, SVGAGI (reference sequence). Trimming pared 0 bases from V and 6 bases from J, leaving 10 bases between. CDR3 size: 14 residues. DNA of the CDR3: TGTGCCAGCAGTTACTCGTCGAGATGGGATACGCAGTATTTT. Translated: CASSYSSRWDTQYF.

This chain joins TRBV28 and TRBJ1-2, with a tentative D call TRBD1 (5 bases). The CDR3 has 14 amino acids. Germline V gene data show CDR1 as MDHEN and CDR2 as SYDVKM. The ends were cut back, 3 bases at V and 2 bases at J, with 10 bases in the middle. The CDR3 loop is CASSFYAGNYGYTF. CDR3 sequence (DNA): TGTGCCAGCAGTTTTTATGCAGGGAACTATGGCTACACCTTC.

This clone was counted once. The chain recombines TRBV10-2 with TRBJ1-5; D uncertain. Germline values: CDR1 WSHSY, CDR2 SAAADI. The CDR3 covers 15 residues. The ends were cut back, 3 bases at V and 1 base at J, with 10 bases in the middle. The CDR3 sequence: CASSDWGGSNQPQHF. The CDR3 DNA reads TGCGCCAGCAGTGATTGGGGAGGGAGCAATCAGCCCCAGCATTTT.

This clone was observed a single time. The chain has TRBV6-5 and TRBJ1-2; 7 nucleotides line up with TRBD1. This CDR3 comprises 16 residues. Per the germline V gene, CDR1 is MNHEY and CDR2 is SVGAGI. Trimming at V came to 0 bases and at J to 2 bases, leaving 6 bases not matched to a gene. CDR3 nucleotides: TGTGCCAGCAGTTACTCGAAGACAGGGTGGAACTATGGCTACACCTTC. Translating it yields CASSYSKTGWNYGYTF.

The chain couples TRBV16 to TRBJ2-7; the D gene is possibly TRBD1 (5 bases). CDR1 and CDR2 from the germline V gene are KGHSY and FQNENV. V dropped 2 bases and J dropped 3 bases, with 8 bases sitting between them. This CDR3 has 13 residues. CDR3 in amino acids: CASSQQGYYEQYF. CDR3 in DNA: TGTGCCAGCAGCCAACAGGGATACTACGAGCAGTACTTC.

The V and J genes are TRBV28 and TRBJ1-5; D remains ambiguous. The V end lost 7 bases, the J end lost 1 base, and 17 bases lay between the germline ends. In germline, CDR1 is MDHEN, CDR2 SYDVKM. The CDR3 sequence is 16 residues long. The CDR3 sequence is CASTTPSGASNQPQHF. The DNA of the CDR3 is TGTGCCAGCACGACCCCATCGGGAGCGAGCAATCAGCCCCAGCATTTT. The full variable domain, rest sourced from reference TRBV28 and TRBJ1-5, is DVKVTQSSRYLVKRTGEKVFLECVQDMDHENMFWYRQDPGLGLRLIYFSYDVKMKEKGDIPEGYSVSREKKERFSLILESASTNQTSMYLCASTTPSGASNQPQHFGDGTRLSIL.

This clone has just a few counts. One junction end does not reproduce the germline sequence, and a read error may be involved. This sequence joins TRBV15 and TRBJ2-7, with 7 bases aligning to TRBD1. The CDR3 is made up of 12 amino acids. Germline V gene data show CDR1 as LNHNV and CDR2 as YYDKDF (reference sequence). CDR3: CATSSYRGQLCF. CDR3 DNA sequence: TGTGCCACCAGCAGCTACAGGGGACAGCTCTGCTTC.

The chain couples TRBV13 to TRBJ2-5, with D possibly being TRBD1 (7 bases). CDR1 and CDR2 (germline): PRHDT, FYEKMQ (reference sequence). CDR3 size: 15 residues. With 5 bases removed from V and 5 bases from J, the gap between germline ends came to 18 bases. The CDR3 spells CASSPTGAEGETQYF. CDR3 coding DNA: TGTGCCAGCAGCCCTACAGGGGCGGAGGGTGAGACCCAGTACTTC. Looking up the rest from reference TRBV13 and TRBJ2-5 gives the full variable domain: AAGVIQSPRHLIKEKRETATLKCYPIPRHDTVYWYQQGPGQDPQFLISFYEKMQSDKGSIPDRFSAQQFSDYHSELNMSSLELGDSALYFCASSPTGAEGETQYFGPGTRLLVL.

The chain has TRBV4-1 and TRBJ2-1; D may be TRBD2 (5 bases). Germline V gene lookup returns CDR1 MGHRA and CDR2 YSYEKL. V lost 1 base and J lost 5, with 18 bases in between. This CDR3 region has 17 residues. This CDR3 reads CASSQAKKVVGNNEQFF. The CDR3, as DNA: TGCGCCAGCAGCCAAGCCAAAAAGGTGGTCGGGAACAATGAGCAGTTCTTC.

The V gene is TRBV2, the J gene TRBJ2-7, with a weak D call TRBD2 (6 bases). The CDR3 is 15 residues long. Trimming pared 7 bases from V and 0 bases from J, leaving 16 bases between. Looked up from germline, CDR1 is SNHLY and CDR2 is FYNNEI. The CDR3 DNA sequence: TGTGCCAGCACCAAACGGCAGACTAGCTCCTACGAGCAGTACTTC. Protein: CASTKRQTSSYEQYF.

The gene calls are TRBV9 and TRBJ2-7, with 10 bases lining up with TRBD2. Losses at the gene ends were 2 bases for V and 3 bases for J; bases not matched to a gene: 5. CDR1 and CDR2 from the germline V gene are SGDLS and YYNGEE. The CDR3 is 15 residues long. CDR3 protein: CASSVGTSAYYEQYF. The CDR3 nucleotides read TGTGCCAGCAGCGTTGGGACTAGCGCTTACTACGAGCAGTACTTC. The full variable domain, in which reference TRBV9 and TRBJ2-7 provide the parts outside the CDR3, is DSGVTQTPKHLITATGQRVTLRCSPRSGDLSVYWYQQSLDQGLQFLIQYYNGEERAKGNILERFSAQQFPDLHSELNLSSLELGDSALYFCASSVGTSAYYEQYFGPGTRLTVT.

The V call is TRBV6-1, the J call TRBJ2-2, with a weak D call TRBD2 (6 bases). Germline V gene lookup returns CDR1 MNHNS and CDR2 SASEGT. The V and J ends lost 5 bases and 5 bases respectively, with 15 bases between them. There are 15 residues in the CDR3. In DNA form, the CDR3 reads TGTGCCAGCAGTAGTACTAGCAGGAATACCGGGGAGCTGTTTTTT. Protein product: CASSSTSRNTGELFF.

The chain joins TRBV10-1 to TRBJ2-5; D is ambiguous. CDR3 length: 14 residues. Trimming took 4 bases from V and 1 from J, leaving 10 bases between them. Germline V gene lookup returns CDR1 WNHNN and CDR2 SYGVQD (reference sequence). DNA of the CDR3: TGCGCCAGCAGTGGGAGCCTAGGCCAAGAGACCCAGTACTTC. Its translation: CASSGSLGQETQYF.

On this clone itself: The conserved closing phenylalanine or tryptophan is absent in this CDR3, likely reflecting a read error. Because the CDR3's place on the DNA is in doubt, the DNA is left out and the CDR3 is given as listed by TCRdb. This chain joins TRBV28 and TRBJ1-1; the table calls TRBD1, which could not be checked here. Germline V gene lookup returns CDR1 MDHEN and CDR2 SYDVKM. 14 amino acids form the CDR3, both terminal residues included. The CDR3 loop is CASSFSQGDGLGVL.